This TCR beta chain was retrieved from a study of Ad26.COV2.S vaccination and SARS-CoV-2 variants. Specified treatment: around 19 received Ad26.COV2.S at low or high dose, single or two shots; roughly five received placebo; per-sample allocation not given. Sampling took place 63 days after the first vaccine or placebo injection. This person who donated was an adult of 18-55 years in Boston. Clones were read by immunoSEQ multiplex PCR, and TCRdb kept only the in-frame ones, dropping some. The table shows roughly 400,000 clones, with 89% occurring only once. CDR3 length equals 17 residues. With V trimmed by 7 bases and J by 4 bases, 12 bases remained unmatched. Germline CDR1 is MDHEN and CDR2 is SYDVKM.

Sequences were derived from peripheral blood, sampled in a trial of Ad26.COV2.S vaccine versus placebo. The TCR sequence derives from a person aged 18-60 years who received the Ad26.COV2.S COVID-19 vaccine or a placebo. The chain uses TRBV28 and TRBJ2-7; 14 bases fit TRBD2. The CDR3 reads CASKTRAGLAGGYEQYF. As DNA, the CDR3 is TGTGCCAGCAAAACGCGGGCAGGACTAGCGGGAGGTTACGAGCAGTACTTC.